Sequencing of this T cell receptor (beta chain) was carried out in a study of yellow fever vaccine responses in identical twins. Study findings and constraints: Convergence reportedly seemed to mark part of the twins' vaccine T cell response, with personalization marking the rest.

The CDR3 is 13 amino acids. The ends lost 6 bases at V and 2 bases at J; junction bases unmatched: 4. Per the germline V gene, CDR1 is DFQATT and CDR2 is SNEGSKA (reference sequence). Worth noting for this clonotype: Its antigen is not identified.

TCRdb re-derived calls from the RT-PCR reads in MiXCR, one entry per CDR3 protein. The repertoire holds 1,200 or so distinct CDR3 sequences, with approximately 81% as singletons. Source: T cells from blood (PBMCs), unsorted or a sorted subset (not recorded which), taken before or after yellow fever vaccination (not recorded which). The rearrangement joins TRBV20-1 to TRBJ2-3; 8 nucleotides line up with TRBD2. The TCR originated in a female donor who received the yellow fever vaccine. This CDR3 is CSARGGVTDTQYF. Written as DNA, the CDR3 is TGCAGTGCCCGGGGGGGGGTCACAGATACGCAGTATTTT.